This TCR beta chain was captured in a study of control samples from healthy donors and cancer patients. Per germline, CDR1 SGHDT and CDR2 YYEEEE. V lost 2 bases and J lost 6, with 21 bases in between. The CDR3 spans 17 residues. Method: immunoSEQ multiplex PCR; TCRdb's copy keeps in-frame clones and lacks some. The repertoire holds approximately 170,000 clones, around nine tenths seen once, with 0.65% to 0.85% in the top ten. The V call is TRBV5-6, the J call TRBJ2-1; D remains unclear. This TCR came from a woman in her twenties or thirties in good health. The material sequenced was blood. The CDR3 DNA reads TGTGCCAGCAGCTTCTCATTCGGCAGCCCTGGTCCCAATGAGCAGTTCTTC. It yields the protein CASSFSFGSPGPNEQFF.